The 21 T cell receptor beta chains below were found in one sample sequenced in a study of cytomegalovirus exposure and HLA in healthy donors. PCR used 60 Vbeta primers and 13 Jbeta primers. Profiling relied on immunoSEQ multiplex PCR, and the TCRdb table lists in-frame clones only, not all of them. The repertoire has tens of thousands of clones, about 66% of them found once; the top ten carry under 25%. The specimen was PBMCs. The receptor source for this set is a woman aged 45-60 years in good health and CMV-seropositive.

This clone was seen only once. The CDR3 sequence: CASSLVTGTGKFGGNQPQHF. The CDR3 bases are TGTGCCAGCAGTTTAGTCACCGGGACAGGGAAGTTTGGCGGCAATCAGCCCCAGCATTTT. The V call is TRBV27, the J call TRBJ1-5; 9 bases line up with TRBD1. CDR1 is MNHEY, CDR2 SMNVEV, per germline (reference sequence). This CDR3 is 20 amino acids long. After removal of 2 bases from V and 2 bases from J, the junction contained 16 bases not matched to a gene.

The J gene is TRBJ2-3, the V gene TRBV30; 12 nucleotides align to TRBD2. Germline V gene lookup returns CDR1 GTSNPN and CDR2 SVGIG (reference sequence). The CDR3 covers 18 residues. The V segment lost 3 bases and the J segment 3 bases; nucleotides outside the gene matches: 13. Here the CDR3 DNA reads TGTGCCTGGAGCCTACCCCGGCTAGCGGGGGGGCGGACAGATACGCAGTATTTT. Protein sequence: CAWSLPRLAGGRTDTQYF.

The chain combines TRBV19 with TRBJ2-7, with a possible D match to TRBD1 (6 bases). In germline, CDR1 is LNHDA, CDR2 SQIVND (reference sequence). CDR3 size: 16 residues. The germline V and J ends were trimmed by 5 bases and 1 base, with 18 bases remaining between them. CDR3 nucleotides: TGTGCCAGTAGTTCCCGGGACAAACGACCTTCCTACGAGCAGTACTTC. This sequence encodes CASSSRDKRPSYEQYF.

The chain recombines TRBV6-5 with TRBJ1-1; weak D call: TRBD1 (6 bases). CDR3 length: 14 amino acids. Germline lookup yields CDR1 MNHEY and CDR2 SVGAGI. Trimming pared 5 bases from V and 4 bases from J, leaving 14 bases between. In nucleotides, the CDR3 is TGTGCCAGCAGTAGGGGGGGGCATAGCACTGAAGCTTTCTTT. Translation: CASSRGGHSTEAFF.

The chain links TRBV4-2 to TRBJ2-4, with 8 nucleotides matching TRBD2. The CDR3 totals 18 residues. The germline gives CDR1 LGHNA, CDR2 YNFKEQ. Losses at the gene ends were 1 base for V and 3 bases for J; bases not matched to a gene: 11. In nucleotides, the CDR3 is TGTGCCAGCAGCCAAGCAGCGGCGGGGGGCCAGGACAAAAACATTCAGTACTTC. Translation: CASSQAAAGGQDKNIQYF.

This chain joins TRBV6-6 and TRBJ2-1; D unresolved. Trimming removed 6 bases from V and 4 bases from J, with 7 bases in between. The V gene's germline CDR1 is MNHNY and CDR2 SVGAGI (reference sequence). The CDR3 totals 12 residues. CDR3 residues: CASRNSYNEQFF. The CDR3 DNA sequence: TGTGCCAGCAGGAACAGTTACAATGAGCAGTTCTTC.

The V gene is TRBV27, the J gene TRBJ2-3, with 9 bases aligning to TRBD2. The junction had 12 bases not matched to a gene; V was cut back by 4 bases and J by 4 bases. The CDR3 has 17 amino acids. Looked up from germline, CDR1 is MNHEY and CDR2 is SMNVEV (reference sequence). The DNA for the CDR3 is TGTGCCAGCAGTTCCCTGCCACTAGCGGGCGGATCAGATACGCAGTATTTT. This gives the protein CASSSLPLAGGSDTQYF.

This chain links TRBV10-3 with TRBJ2-1; TRBD2 is a possible D gene (6 bases). The CDR3 has 12 amino acids. Germline V gene lookup returns CDR1 ENHRY and CDR2 SYGVKD. V was shortened by 10 bases and J by 7 bases, with 14 bases between the two germline ends. CDR3 sequence reads: CATRDGGNEQFF. As DNA, the CDR3 is TGTGCCACCCGGGACGGGGGAAATGAGCAGTTCTTC.

Only one count was recorded for this clone. The chain is built from TRBV28 and TRBJ2-3; 7 positions match TRBD1. CDR3 length: 13 residues. Germline CDR1 reads MDHEN; CDR2 reads SYDVKM. The J segment lost 1 base and the V segment lost 7 bases, leaving 2 bases of the junction unmatched. The CDR3 loop is CASTTGGTDTQYF. The CDR3 DNA is TGTGCCAGCACCACAGGGGGCACAGATACGCAGTATTTT.

The chain joins TRBV28 to TRBJ2-7; TRBD1 matches 7 bases. Germline V lookup: CDR1 MDHEN, CDR2 SYDVKM. CDR3 size: 17 residues. Trimming at V came to 3 bases and at J to 2 bases, leaving 13 bases not matched to a gene. CDR3 loop: CASSFRNAGTVPYEQYF. The DNA of the CDR3 is TGTGCCAGCAGTTTTCGGAACGCCGGGACAGTACCCTACGAGCAGTACTTC.

The gene calls are TRBV7-6 and TRBJ2-1; 9 bases map to TRBD2. V trimming: 4 bases; J trimming: 4 bases; junction bases outside the gene matches: 5. The length of the CDR3 is 15 residues. Germline-derived CDR1 and CDR2 are SGHVS and FNYEAQ. CDR3 loop: CASSSRGGVYNEQFF. The CDR3 region has the DNA TGTGCCAGCAGCTCGCGGGGGGGCGTATACAATGAGCAGTTCTTC.

The chain employs TRBV27 and TRBJ1-2; D call uncertain. V lost 3 bases, J lost 3 bases, and 8 bases lay in between. Germline V gene data show CDR1 as MNHEY and CDR2 as SMNVEV (reference sequence). CDR3 length equals 13 residues. The CDR3 loop is CASSFRVDYGYTF. The CDR3 DNA is TGTGCCAGCAGTTTCCGGGTCGACTATGGCTACACCTTC.

V is TRBV5-1 and J is TRBJ1-3; D is undetermined. This CDR3 is 16 amino acids long. Trimming pared 0 bases from V and 0 bases from J, leaving 10 bases between. Germline V gene data show CDR1 as SGHRS and CDR2 as YFSETQ. CDR3 residues: CASSLGAVISGNTIYF. CDR3 coding DNA: TGCGCCAGCAGCTTGGGGGCAGTGATCTCTGGAAACACCATATATTTT.

The V and J genes are TRBV5-1 and TRBJ1-2; no definite D call. The germline V gene has CDR1 SGHRS and CDR2 YFSETQ. This CDR3 has 15 residues. V dropped 3 bases and J dropped 0 bases, with 12 bases sitting between them. The chain's CDR3 is CASSSGGSANYGYTF. Here the CDR3 DNA reads TGCGCCAGCAGCTCAGGAGGGTCTGCTAACTATGGCTACACCTTC.

This chain uses TRBV7-9 with TRBJ2-7, with 9 bases that match TRBD1. The CDR3 is 15 amino acids. CDR1 is SEHNR and CDR2 is FQNEAQ in the germline V gene (reference sequence). V lost 8 bases to trimming and J lost 5 bases; unmatched junction nucleotides: 13. The CDR3 here is CASQTIGTGHDEQYF. The CDR3, as DNA: TGTGCCAGCCAAACTATTGGGACAGGGCACGACGAGCAGTACTTC.

This clone was seen just once. The chain couples TRBV5-6 to TRBJ1-1; perhaps TRBD1 as D (6 bases). Looked up from germline, CDR1 is SGHDT and CDR2 is YYEEEE. The V end was cut by 2 bases, the J end by 4 bases, with 12 bases between. The CDR3 consists of 14 residues. CDR3 DNA: TGTGCCAGCAGCTTAAGGGGGGGTGGCACTGAAGCTTTCTTT. Protein product: CASSLRGGGTEAFF.

The V gene is TRBV2, the J gene TRBJ2-2; 9 nucleotides align to TRBD1. CDR1 and CDR2 (germline): SNHLY, FYNNEI. V dropped 5 bases and J dropped 4; count of bases not matched to a gene: 8. The CDR3 contains 16 residues. For the CDR3, the DNA is TGTGCCAGCAGTCCCGGACAGGGGCCGGCCACCGGGGAGCTGTTTTTT. Residues: CASSPGQGPATGELFF. The entire variable domain, with the rest obtained from reference TRBV2 and TRBJ2-2, is as follows: EPEVTQTPSHQVTQMGQEVILRCVPISNHLYFYWYRQILGQKVEFLVSFYNNEISEKSEIFDDQFSVERPDGSNFTLKIRSTKLEDSAMYFCASSPGQGPATGELFFGEGSRLTVL.

This chain connects TRBV29-1 to TRBJ1-2; 9 positions agree with TRBD1. The germline CDR1 and CDR2 sequences are SQVTM and ANQGSEA. J was trimmed by 3 bases and V by 6 bases; bases with no gene match: 11. The CDR3 spans 15 residues. The CDR3 reads CSVFSGTGSHYGYTF. CDR3 DNA: TGCAGCGTCTTCTCCGGGACAGGGTCCCACTATGGCTACACCTTC.

Only a few counts were recorded for this clone. The V call is TRBV28, the J call TRBJ1-6, with D hard to call. V was pared by 1 base and J by 0 bases, with 10 bases between. The V gene's germline CDR1 is MDHEN and CDR2 SYDVKM. There are 17 residues in the CDR3. CDR3 sequence (DNA): TGTGCCAGCAGTTTATTAGCCCCGAGCTCCTATAATTCACCCCTCCACTTT. It codes for CASSLLAPSSYNSPLHF.

The CDR3 region is CASFQGAGANVLTF. In DNA form, the CDR3 reads TGTGCCAGTTTCCAGGGCGCTGGGGCCAACGTCCTGACTTTC. V is TRBV19 and J is TRBJ2-6; D may be TRBD1 (5 bases). CDR3 length: 14 residues. CDR1 is LNHDA, CDR2 SQIVND, per germline (reference sequence). Trimming stripped 8 bases from V and 2 bases from J, with 10 bases between. Full variable domain (rest looked up from reference TRBV19 and TRBJ2-6): DGGITQSPKYLFRKEGQNVTLSCEQNLNHDAMYWYRQDPGQGLRLIYYSQIVNDFQKGDIAEGYSVSREKKESFPLTVTSAQKNPTAFYLCASFQGAGANVLTFGAGSRLTVL.

This clone was found once. The V call is TRBV10-3, the J call TRBJ2-7; 9 bases fit TRBD1. Germline CDR1 is ENHRY and CDR2 is SYGVKD. J was trimmed by 0 bases and V by 6 bases; bases with no gene match: 9. The CDR3 contains 16 residues. CDR3 DNA: TGTGCCATCAGCCCCCGGGACAGGGCTTACTCCTACGAGCAGTACTTC. This encodes CAISPRDRAYSYEQYF.